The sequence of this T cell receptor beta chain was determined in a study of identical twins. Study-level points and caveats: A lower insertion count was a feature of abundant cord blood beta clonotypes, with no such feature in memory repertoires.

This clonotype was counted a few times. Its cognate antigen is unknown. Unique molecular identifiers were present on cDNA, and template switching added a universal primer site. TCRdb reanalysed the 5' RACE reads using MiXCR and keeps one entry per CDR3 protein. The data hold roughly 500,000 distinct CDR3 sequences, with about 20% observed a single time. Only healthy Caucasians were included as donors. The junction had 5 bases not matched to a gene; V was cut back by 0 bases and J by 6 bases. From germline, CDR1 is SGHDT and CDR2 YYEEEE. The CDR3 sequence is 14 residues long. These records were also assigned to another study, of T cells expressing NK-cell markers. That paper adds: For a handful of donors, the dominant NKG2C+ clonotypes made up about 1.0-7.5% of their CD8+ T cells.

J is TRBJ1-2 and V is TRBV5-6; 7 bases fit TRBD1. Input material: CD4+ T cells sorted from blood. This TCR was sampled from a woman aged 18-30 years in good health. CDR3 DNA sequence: TGTGCCAGCAGCTTGGCGGGGACAGAAAATGGCTACACCTTC. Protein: CASSLAGTENGYTF.